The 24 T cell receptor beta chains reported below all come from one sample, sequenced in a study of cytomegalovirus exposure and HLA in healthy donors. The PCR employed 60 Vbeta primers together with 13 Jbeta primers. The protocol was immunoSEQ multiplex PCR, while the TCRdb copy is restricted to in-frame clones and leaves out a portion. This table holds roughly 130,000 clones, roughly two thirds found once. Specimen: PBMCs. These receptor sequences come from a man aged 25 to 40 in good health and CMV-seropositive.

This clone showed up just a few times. In DNA form, the CDR3 reads TGTGCCAGTAGTCAAAGACAGGGGAGCAACGAGCAGTACTTC. It specifies CASSQRQGSNEQYF. The chain joins TRBV19 to TRBJ2-7, with TRBD1 matching 8 bases. This CDR3 is 14 amino acids long. The V segment lost 5 bases and the J segment 5 bases; nucleotides outside the gene matches: 8. Germline values: CDR1 LNHDA, CDR2 SQIVND (reference sequence). Full variable domain (missing parts from reference TRBV19 and TRBJ2-7): DGGITQSPKYLFRKEGQNVTLSCEQNLNHDAMYWYRQDPGQGLRLIYYSQIVNDFQKGDIAEGYSVSREKKESFPLTVTSAQKNPTAFYLCASSQRQGSNEQYFGPGTRLTVT.

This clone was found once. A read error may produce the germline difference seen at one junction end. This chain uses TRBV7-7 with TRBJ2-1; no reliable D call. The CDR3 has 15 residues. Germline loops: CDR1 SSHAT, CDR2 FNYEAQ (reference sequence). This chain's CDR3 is CASSLGHRSYNEQFF. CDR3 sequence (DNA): TGTGCTAGCAGCTTAGGCCATAGGAGTTACAATGAGCAGTTCTTC.

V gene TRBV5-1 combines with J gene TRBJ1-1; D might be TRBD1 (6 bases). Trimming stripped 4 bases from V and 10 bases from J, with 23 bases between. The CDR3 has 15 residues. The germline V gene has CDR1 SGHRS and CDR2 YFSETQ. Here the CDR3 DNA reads TGCGCCAGCAGCCCGCGGACAGCTCAAACGAAGGGAGCTTTCTTT. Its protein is CASSPRTAQTKGAFF. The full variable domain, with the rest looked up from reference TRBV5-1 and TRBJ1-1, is KAGVTQTPRYLIKTRGQQVTLSCSPISGHRSVSWYQQTPGQGLQFLFEYFSETQRNKGNFPGRFSGRQFSNSRSEMNVSTLELGDSALYLCASSPRTAQTKGAFFGQGTRLTVV.

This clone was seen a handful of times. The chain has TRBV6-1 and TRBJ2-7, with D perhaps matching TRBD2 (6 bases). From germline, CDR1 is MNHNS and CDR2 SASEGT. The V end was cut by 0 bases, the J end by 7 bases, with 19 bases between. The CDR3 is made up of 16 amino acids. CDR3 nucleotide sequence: TGTGCCAGCAGTGAAGCGACGGCGGGGCCCTCCGGGGAGCAGTACTTC. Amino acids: CASSEATAGPSGEQYF.

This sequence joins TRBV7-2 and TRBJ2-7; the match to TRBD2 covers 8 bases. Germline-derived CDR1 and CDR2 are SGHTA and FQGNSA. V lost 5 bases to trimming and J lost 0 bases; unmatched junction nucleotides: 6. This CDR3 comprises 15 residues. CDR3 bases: TGTGCCAGCAGCCCTCTTAGCGGGATCTCCTACGAGCAGTACTTC. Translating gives CASSPLSGISYEQYF.

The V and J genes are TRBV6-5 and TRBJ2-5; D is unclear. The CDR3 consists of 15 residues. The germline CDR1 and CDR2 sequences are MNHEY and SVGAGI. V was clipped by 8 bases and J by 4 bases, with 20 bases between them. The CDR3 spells CASFPPGSTGETQYF. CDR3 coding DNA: TGTGCCAGCTTCCCGCCCGGGTCTACGGGAGAGACCCAGTACTTC.

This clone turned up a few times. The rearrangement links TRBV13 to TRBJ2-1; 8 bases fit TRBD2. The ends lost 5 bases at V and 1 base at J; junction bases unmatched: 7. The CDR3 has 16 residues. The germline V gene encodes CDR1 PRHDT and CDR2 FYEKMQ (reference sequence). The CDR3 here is CASSGWTSRSYNEQFF. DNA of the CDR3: TGTGCCAGCAGCGGCTGGACTAGCCGTTCCTACAATGAGCAGTTCTTC.

CDR3 DNA: TGCAGCCTTTACAGCGGAGAAAAACTGTTTTTT. As protein: CSLYSGEKLFF. This chain links TRBV29-1 with TRBJ1-4; D not certain. V was shortened by 8 bases and J by 8 bases, with 12 bases between the two germline ends. CDR3 length equals 11 residues. In germline, CDR1 is SQVTM, CDR2 ANQGSEA.

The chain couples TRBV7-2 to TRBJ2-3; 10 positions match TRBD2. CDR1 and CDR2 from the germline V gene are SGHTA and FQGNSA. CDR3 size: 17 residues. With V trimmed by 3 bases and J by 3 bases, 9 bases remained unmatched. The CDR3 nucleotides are TGTGCCAGCAGCTTCCGCAGCGGGAGGGCCGGGACAGATACGCAGTATTTT. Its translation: CASSFRSGRAGTDTQYF.

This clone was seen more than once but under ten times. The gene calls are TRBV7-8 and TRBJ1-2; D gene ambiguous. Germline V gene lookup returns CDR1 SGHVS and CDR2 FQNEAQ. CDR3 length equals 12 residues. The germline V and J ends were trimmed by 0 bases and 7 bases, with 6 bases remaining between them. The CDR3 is CASSLASGGYTF. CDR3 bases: TGTGCCAGCAGCTTAGCGTCAGGTGGCTACACCTTC.

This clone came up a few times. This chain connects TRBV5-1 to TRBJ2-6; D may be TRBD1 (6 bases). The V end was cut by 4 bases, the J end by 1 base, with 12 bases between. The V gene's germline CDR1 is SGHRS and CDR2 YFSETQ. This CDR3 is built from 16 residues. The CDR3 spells CASSGVTGSGANVLTF. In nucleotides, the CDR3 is TGCGCCAGCAGCGGGGTAACAGGGTCTGGGGCCAACGTCCTGACTTTC.

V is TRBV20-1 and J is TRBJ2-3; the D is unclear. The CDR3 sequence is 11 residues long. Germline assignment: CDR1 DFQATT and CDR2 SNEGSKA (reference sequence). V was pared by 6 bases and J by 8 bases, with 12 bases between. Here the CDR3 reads CSAPRFSTQYF. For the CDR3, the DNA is TGCAGTGCACCTCGATTTAGTACGCAGTATTTT.

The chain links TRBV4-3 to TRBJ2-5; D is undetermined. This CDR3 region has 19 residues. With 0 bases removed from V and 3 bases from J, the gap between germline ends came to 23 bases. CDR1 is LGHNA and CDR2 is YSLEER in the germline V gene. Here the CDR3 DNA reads TGCGCCAGCAGCCAAGATCCGACTTCTGGTATTGGAGACGAAGAGACCCAGTACTTC. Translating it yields CASSQDPTSGIGDEETQYF.

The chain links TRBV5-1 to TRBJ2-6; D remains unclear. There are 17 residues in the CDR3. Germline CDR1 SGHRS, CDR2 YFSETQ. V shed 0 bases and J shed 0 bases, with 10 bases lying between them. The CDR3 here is CASSLGQDISGANVLTF. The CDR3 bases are TGCGCCAGCAGCTTGGGGCAGGATATCTCTGGGGCCAACGTCCTGACTTTC.

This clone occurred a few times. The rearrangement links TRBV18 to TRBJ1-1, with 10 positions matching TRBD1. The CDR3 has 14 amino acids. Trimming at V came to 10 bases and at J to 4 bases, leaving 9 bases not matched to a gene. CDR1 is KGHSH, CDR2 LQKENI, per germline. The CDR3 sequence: CATMGGQGSTEAFF. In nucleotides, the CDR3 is TGTGCCACCATGGGGGGACAGGGGTCCACTGAAGCTTTCTTT.

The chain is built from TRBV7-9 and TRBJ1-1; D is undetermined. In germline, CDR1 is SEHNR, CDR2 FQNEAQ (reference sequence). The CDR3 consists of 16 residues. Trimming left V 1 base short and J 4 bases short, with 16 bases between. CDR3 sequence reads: CASSLEFGPRTTEAFF. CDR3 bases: TGTGCCAGCAGCTTAGAGTTCGGTCCCCGAACCACTGAAGCTTTCTTT.

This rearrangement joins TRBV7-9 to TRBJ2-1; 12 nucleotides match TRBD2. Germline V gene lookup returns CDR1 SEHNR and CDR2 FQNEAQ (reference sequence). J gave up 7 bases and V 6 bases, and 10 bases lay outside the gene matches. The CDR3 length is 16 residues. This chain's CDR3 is CASRSSGRALFNEQFF. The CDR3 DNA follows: TGTGCCAGCAGATCTAGCGGGAGGGCTTTGTTTAATGAGCAGTTCTTC.

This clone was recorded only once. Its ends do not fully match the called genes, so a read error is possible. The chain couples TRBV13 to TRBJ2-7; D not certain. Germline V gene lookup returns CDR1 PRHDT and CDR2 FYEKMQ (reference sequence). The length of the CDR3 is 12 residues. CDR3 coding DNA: TGTGCCAGCAGCTTACTCTCCCACGAGCAGTACTTC. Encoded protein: CASSLLSHEQYF.

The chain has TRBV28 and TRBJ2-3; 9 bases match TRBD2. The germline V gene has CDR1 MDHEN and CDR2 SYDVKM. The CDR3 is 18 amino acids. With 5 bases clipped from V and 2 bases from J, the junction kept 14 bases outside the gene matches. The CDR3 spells CASSPKAGGLRVTDTQYF. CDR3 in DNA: TGTGCCAGCAGTCCCAAAGCGGGAGGCCTACGGGTCACAGATACGCAGTATTTT.

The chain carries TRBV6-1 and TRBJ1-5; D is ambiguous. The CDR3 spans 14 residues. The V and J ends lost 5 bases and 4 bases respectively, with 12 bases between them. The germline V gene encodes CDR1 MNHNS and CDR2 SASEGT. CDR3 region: CASSQFQENQPQHF. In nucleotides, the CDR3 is TGTGCCAGCAGTCAGTTTCAGGAAAATCAGCCCCAGCATTTT.

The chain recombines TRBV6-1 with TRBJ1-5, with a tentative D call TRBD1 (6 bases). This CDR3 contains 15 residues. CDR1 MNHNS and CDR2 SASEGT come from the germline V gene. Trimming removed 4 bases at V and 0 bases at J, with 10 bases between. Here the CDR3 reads CASSATGFSNQPQHF. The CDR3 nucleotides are TGTGCCAGCAGTGCGACAGGATTTAGCAATCAGCCCCAGCATTTT.

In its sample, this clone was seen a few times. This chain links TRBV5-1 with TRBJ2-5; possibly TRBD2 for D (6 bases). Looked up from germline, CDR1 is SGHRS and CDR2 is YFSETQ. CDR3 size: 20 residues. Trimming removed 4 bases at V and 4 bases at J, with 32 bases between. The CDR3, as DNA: TGCGCCAGCAGCCGCAGAGGAACTAGCATTTCAACTTCCAACCCAGAGACCCAGTACTTC. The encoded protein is CASSRRGTSISTSNPETQYF.

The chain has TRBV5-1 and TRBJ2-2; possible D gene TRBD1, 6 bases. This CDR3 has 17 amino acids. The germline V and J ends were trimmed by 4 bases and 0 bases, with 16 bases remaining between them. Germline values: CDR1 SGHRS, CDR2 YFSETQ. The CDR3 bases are TGCGCCAGCAGCCCTTTCCAGGGGCGGACGAACACCGGGGAGCTGTTTTTT. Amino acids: CASSPFQGRTNTGELFF.

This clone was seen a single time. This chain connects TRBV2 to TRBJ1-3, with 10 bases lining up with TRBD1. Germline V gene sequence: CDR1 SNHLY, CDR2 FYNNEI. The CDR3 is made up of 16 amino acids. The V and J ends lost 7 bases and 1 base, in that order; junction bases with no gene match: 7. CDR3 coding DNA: TGTGCCAGCATCATAAGGACAGGGGGTTCTGGAAACACCATATATTTT. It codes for CASIIRTGGSGNTIYF.